These 28 T cell receptor beta chains share one sample of origin, sequenced in a study of control samples from healthy donors and cancer patients. TCRdb's table, derived via immunoSEQ multiplex PCR, lists solely in-frame clones and lacks some. The data contain 15,000 to 20,000 clones, 85% to 90% of them singletons. The sequenced sample was PBMCs. These TCRs come from a woman in her seventies with colorectal cancer.

The rearrangement links TRBV11-3 to TRBJ2-1; 15 bases are shared with TRBD2. Germline trimming cut 4 bases from V and 7 bases from J; bases unmatched to any gene: 2. This CDR3 is 15 amino acids long. The germline V gene encodes CDR1 SGHNT and CDR2 YENEEA. The CDR3 DNA reads as TGTGCCAGCAGCTCGGGACTAGCGGGGGGTAATGAGCAGTTCTTC. Residues: CASSSGLAGGNEQFF. The full variable domain, in which reference TRBV11-3 and TRBJ2-1 provide the parts outside the CDR3, is EAGVVQSPRYKIIEKKQPVAFWCNPISGHNTLYWYLQNLGQGPELLIRYENEEAVDDSQLPKDRFSAERLKGVDSTLKIQPAELGDSAVYLCASSSGLAGGNEQFFGPGTRLTVL.

Details on this clone: This same CDR3 is encoded by further DNA sequences in the sample. The genes are TRBV2 and TRBJ2-7; TRBD1 matches at 8 bases. The V and J ends lost 5 bases and 3 bases, in that order; junction bases with no gene match: 18. Germline CDR1 and CDR2: SNHLY and FYNNEI. The CDR3 runs 18 residues. The CDR3 DNA reads as TGTGCCAGCAGTATCCTACAGGGGGTGCTGGTGGGGGACTACGAGCAGTACTTC. It codes for CASSILQGVLVGDYEQYF. The full variable domain, rest sourced from reference TRBV2 and TRBJ2-7, is EPEVTQTPSHQVTQMGQEVILRCVPISNHLYFYWYRQILGQKVEFLVSFYNNEISEKSEIFDDQFSVERPDGSNFTLKIRSTKLEDSAMYFCASSILQGVLVGDYEQYFGPGTRLTVT.

The chain combines TRBV29-1 with TRBJ2-5, with 7 positions matching TRBD1. In germline, CDR1 is SQVTM, CDR2 ANQGSEA. There are 14 residues in the CDR3. Unmatched junction bases numbered 9, after V lost 7 bases and J lost 1 base. The CDR3 loop reads CSARPGQSQETQYF. The CDR3 DNA follows: TGCAGCGCCAGGCCGGGACAGAGCCAAGAGACCCAGTACTTC.

The V gene is TRBV30, the J gene TRBJ2-5; 12 positions agree with TRBD2. Germline V gene lookup returns CDR1 GTSNPN and CDR2 SVGIG (reference sequence). The CDR3 sequence is 14 residues long. The junction had 3 bases not matched to a gene; V was cut back by 2 bases and J by 5 bases. This CDR3 reads CAWSLAGGGETQYF. The CDR3 nucleotides read TGTGCCTGGAGTCTAGCGGGAGGGGGGGAGACCCAGTACTTC.

The chain has TRBV12-3 or TRBV12-4 and TRBJ1-1; tentatively, D is TRBD1 (6 bases). V lost 5 bases, J lost 8 bases, and 12 bases lay in between. CDR3 length: 12 amino acids. In nucleotides, the CDR3 is TGTGCCAGCAGTGGGGCGGGGGCCGAAGCTTTCTTT. This gives the protein CASSGAGAEAFF.

This chain connects TRBV19 to TRBJ1-5, with 8 nucleotides matching TRBD1. This CDR3 spans 14 amino acids. Trimming at V came to 4 bases and at J to 4 bases, leaving 3 bases not matched to a gene. Germline V CDR1 and CDR2: LNHDA, SQIVND (reference sequence). Written as DNA, the CDR3 is TGTGCCAGTAGTACCCGGACAGGGAATCAGCCCCAGCATTTT. Encoded protein: CASSTRTGNQPQHF.

This clone was recorded once. V is TRBV5-5 and J is TRBJ2-3; D gene ambiguous. CDR3 size: 12 residues. Germline-derived CDR1 and CDR2 are SGHKS and YYEKEE (reference sequence). Deletions cut 1 base from V and 6 bases from J, with 6 bases between. The chain's CDR3 is CASSLTADTQYF. The CDR3 DNA reads as TGTGCCAGCAGCTTGACGGCCGATACGCAGTATTTT.

V is TRBV20-1 and J is TRBJ2-5; D uncertain. Germline V gene lookup returns CDR1 DFQATT and CDR2 SNEGSKA (reference sequence). The CDR3 consists of 11 residues. Here the CDR3 reads CSVLRLETQYF. The CDR3 coding sequence is TGCAGCGTACTTAGGTTAGAGACCCAGTACTTC.

This clone has just a few counts. The chain is built from TRBV2 and TRBJ2-1; D perhaps matches TRBD2 (5 bases). V lost 5 bases, J lost 1 base, and 12 bases lay in between. The CDR3 loop spans 15 amino acids. The germline CDR1 and CDR2 sequences are SNHLY and FYNNEI. Here the CDR3 DNA reads TGTGCCAGCAGTCCCCGCGGCGGGTCCTACAATGAGCAGTTCTTC. This codes for CASSPRGGSYNEQFF.

This clone was counted once. CDR3 protein: CASNRASGETQYF. DNA for the CDR3: TGTGCCAGCAATAGGGCCTCCGGGGAGACCCAGTACTTC. The chain uses TRBV2 and TRBJ2-5; D not resolved. This CDR3 region has 13 residues. Germline-derived CDR1 and CDR2 are SNHLY and FYNNEI. V was pared by 7 bases and J by 5 bases, with 14 bases between.

This clone has just a few counts. The V call is TRBV5-6, the J call TRBJ1-5; no definite D call. This CDR3 region has 14 residues. V gave up 2 bases and J gave up 3 bases, with 9 bases separating them. Germline-derived CDR1 and CDR2 are SGHDT and YYEEEE. CDR3 nucleotide sequence: TGTGCCAGCAGCTTAGGAGGATACAATCAGCCCCAGCATTTT. Amino acids: CASSLGGYNQPQHF.

This chain joins TRBV27 and TRBJ2-7; D is ambiguous. Germline CDR1 is MNHEY and CDR2 is SMNVEV (reference sequence). This CDR3 has 14 amino acids. Trimming cost V 0 bases and J 3 bases, with 9 bases left between them. The CDR3: CASSLSGIGYEQYF. Written as DNA, the CDR3 is TGTGCCAGCAGTTTATCGGGAATAGGCTACGAGCAGTACTTC.

A single count supports this clone. The rearrangement uses TRBV2 and TRBJ1-5; D is perhaps TRBD1 (5 bases). The CDR3 length is 16 residues. Trimming removed 1 base at V and 7 bases at J, with 17 bases between. Germline loops: CDR1 SNHLY, CDR2 FYNNEI. In DNA form, the CDR3 reads TGTGCCAGCAGTGAAGGGGGGGGACGGCCGGTCCAGCCCCAGCATTTT. This encodes CASSEGGGRPVQPQHF. Full variable domain (remainder filled in from reference TRBV2 and TRBJ1-5): EPEVTQTPSHQVTQMGQEVILRCVPISNHLYFYWYRQILGQKVEFLVSFYNNEISEKSEIFDDQFSVERPDGSNFTLKIRSTKLEDSAMYFCASSEGGGRPVQPQHFGDGTRLSIL.

The rearrangement uses TRBV6-5 and TRBJ2-4; 9 bases match TRBD1. Germline V gene lookup returns CDR1 MNHEY and CDR2 SVGAGI. V was clipped by 2 bases and J by 1 base; unmatched bases: 0. The CDR3 runs 15 residues. The CDR3 loop reads CASSYGQGAKNIQYF. The CDR3 DNA is TGTGCCAGCAGTTACGGACAGGGGGCCAAAAACATTCAGTACTTC.

The chain joins TRBV11-2 to TRBJ2-7; 7 nucleotides agree with TRBD2. Germline CDR1 is SGHAT and CDR2 is FQNNGV. The CDR3 runs 17 residues. V trimming: 0 bases; J trimming: 2 bases; junction bases outside the gene matches: 10. The CDR3 reads CASSLEVLGGSTYEQYF. CDR3 coding DNA: TGTGCCAGCAGCTTAGAGGTCTTGGGCGGGAGCACCTACGAGCAGTACTTC. Variable domain in full (rest from reference TRBV11-2 and TRBJ2-7): EAGVAQSPRYKIIEKRQSVAFWCNPISGHATLYWYQQILGQGPKLLIQFQNNGVVDDSQLPKDRFSAERLKGVDSTLKIQPAKLEDSAVYLCASSLEVLGGSTYEQYFGPGTRLTVT.

The V and J genes are TRBV12-5 and TRBJ2-6, with D possibly TRBD1 on 5 matching bases. Germline loops: CDR1 LGHNT, CDR2 FRNRAP. V was shortened by 5 bases and J by 3 bases, with 11 bases between the two germline ends. The CDR3 runs to 15 residues. The CDR3 region is CASGPSRVGANVLTF. The CDR3 bases are TGTGCTAGTGGTCCCAGCAGGGTTGGGGCCAACGTCCTGACTTTC.

The CDR3 is CASSFGGTANTEAFF. The CDR3 DNA is TGTGCCAGCAGTTTTGGCGGGACAGCGAACACTGAAGCTTTCTTT. The genes are TRBV27 and TRBJ1-1; 7 bases are shared with TRBD1. The germline V gene encodes CDR1 MNHEY and CDR2 SMNVEV (reference sequence). Trimming removed 3 bases from V and 1 base from J; junction bases left unmatched: 5. The CDR3 is 15 residues long.

J is TRBJ2-6 and V is TRBV7-2, with 11 positions matching TRBD1. This CDR3 has 18 residues. With 3 bases clipped from V and 1 base from J, the junction kept 5 bases outside the gene matches. CDR1 is SGHTA, CDR2 FQGNSA, per germline. The CDR3 loop reads CASSFPGQGVSGANVLTF. CDR3 nucleotides: TGTGCCAGCAGCTTCCCGGGACAGGGGGTTTCTGGGGCCAACGTCCTGACTTTC.

The chain links TRBV7-2 to TRBJ1-3, with D tentatively TRBD1 (5 bases). The ends were cut back, 5 bases at V and 4 bases at J, with 15 bases in the middle. The CDR3 extends over 15 amino acids. CDR1 SGHTA and CDR2 FQGNSA come from the germline V gene. The DNA for the CDR3 is TGTGCCAGCAGCCTCCACCGGGACGGGGGAAACACCATATATTTT. It specifies CASSLHRDGGNTIYF.

The chain is built from TRBV11-3 and TRBJ1-1, with D possibly TRBD1 on 6 matching bases. The CDR3 extends over 13 amino acids. Per the germline V gene, CDR1 is SGHNT and CDR2 is YENEEA. Trimming took 4 bases from V and 5 from J, leaving 11 bases between them. The CDR3 nucleotides are TGTGCCAGCAGCTCCATAAGGGGGACTGAAGCTTTCTTT. Translated, it gives CASSSIRGTEAFF.

The rearrangement joins TRBV13 to TRBJ1-1, with a weak D call TRBD1 (5 bases). CDR3 size: 14 residues. Trimming took 4 bases from V and 2 from J, leaving 11 bases between them. Germline loops: CDR1 PRHDT, CDR2 FYEKMQ (reference sequence). The CDR3 DNA is TGTGCCAGCAGCTCCCGGGGGAAAAACACTGAAGCTTTCTTT. Translating gives CASSSRGKNTEAFF. Supplemented by reference TRBV13 and TRBJ1-1, the full variable domain reads AAGVIQSPRHLIKEKRETATLKCYPIPRHDTVYWYQQGPGQDPQFLISFYEKMQSDKGSIPDRFSAQQFSDYHSELNMSSLELGDSALYFCASSSRGKNTEAFFGQGTRLTVV.

The V gene is TRBV7-8, the J gene TRBJ2-1; D call uncertain. Trimming removed 5 bases at V and 1 base at J, with 12 bases between. Germline V gene sequence: CDR1 SGHVS, CDR2 FQNEAQ. This CDR3 is 15 amino acids long. CDR3 bases: TGTGCCAGCAGCCCCGTGGAAGGTTCCTACAATGAGCAGTTCTTC. Translated, it gives CASSPVEGSYNEQFF.

The chain is built from TRBV10-3 and TRBJ1-2; 7 bases match TRBD1. The CDR3 loop spans 14 amino acids. Germline V gene data show CDR1 as ENHRY and CDR2 as SYGVKD. The junction had 12 bases not matched to a gene; V was cut back by 6 bases and J by 8 bases. The CDR3 DNA reads as TGTGCCATCAGCCCATACAGGGGCGAGGGGGGCTACACCTTC. Amino acid sequence: CAISPYRGEGGYTF.

For the CDR3, the DNA is TGTGCCAGCAGCTTCGCATCCTACGAGCAGTACTTC. This gives the protein CASSFASYEQYF. This rearrangement joins TRBV5-5 to TRBJ2-7; no clear D gene. V dropped 2 bases and J dropped 1 base, with 4 bases sitting between them. The germline gives CDR1 SGHKS, CDR2 YYEKEE (reference sequence). The CDR3 has 12 amino acids.

The J gene is TRBJ1-4, the V gene TRBV3-1 (or the pseudogene TRBV3-2); tentative D call: TRBD1 (6 bases). V dropped 3 bases and J dropped 10 bases, with 21 bases sitting between them. The CDR3 sequence is 16 residues long. Per germline, CDR1 LGHDT and CDR2 YNNKEL (reference sequence). CDR3 nucleotides: TGTGCCAGCAGCCAGCAGGTGGCAGGGGCTAGAGGAAAACTGTTTTTT. This translates into CASSQQVAGARGKLFF.

The chain uses TRBV6-5 and TRBJ1-2; 9 bases are a match to TRBD1. This CDR3 comprises 15 residues. Germline V gene lookup returns CDR1 MNHEY and CDR2 SVGAGI. J was trimmed by 6 bases and V by 6 bases; bases with no gene match: 11. DNA for the CDR3: TGTGCCAGCAGCCGTCCCGGGACAGGGAGAAATGGCTACACCTTC. Its protein product is CASSRPGTGRNGYTF.

This rearrangement joins TRBV6-5 to TRBJ1-1; TRBD1 is a possible D gene (5 bases). Germline V gene data show CDR1 as MNHEY and CDR2 as SVGAGI. This CDR3 is built from 12 residues. The V gene lost 0 bases and the J gene lost 6 bases, with 5 bases spanning the gap. The CDR3 protein is CASSYSGAEAFF. DNA of the CDR3: TGTGCCAGCAGTTACTCGGGGGCTGAAGCTTTCTTT.

The J gene is TRBJ2-2, the V gene TRBV6-4; D perhaps matches TRBD1 (5 bases). With 2 bases removed from V and 4 bases from J, the gap between germline ends came to 5 bases. This CDR3 comprises 13 residues. The germline CDR1 and CDR2 sequences are MRHNA and SNTAGT. The CDR3 here is CASSDQGTGELFF. DNA for the CDR3: TGTGCCAGCAGTGACCAGGGCACCGGGGAGCTGTTTTTT.